The present T cell receptor (beta chain) was sequenced within a study of blood T cell repertoires in COVID-19. Overall study: The United States, Italy and Spain supplied acute and convalescent COVID-19 samples. The analysed material was cDNA or gDNA that came from T cells, B-cell-depleted T cells, or PBMCs.

Per the original methods: Reference gene primers were amplified, and this amplification served to estimate nucleated cell counts. Produced via immunoSEQ multiplex PCR; TCRdb's table is partial and in-frame only. V and J calls plus clone size are reproduced from that table; the DNA served to infer D and trimming. The sample lists 55,000 to 75,000 clones, more than 85% seen once, with roughly 6.7% in the top ten. Trimming cost V 7 bases and J 2 bases; bases outside gene matches: 7. The CDR3 sequence is 14 residues long. Germline-derived CDR1 and CDR2 are SGHNT and YYREEE (reference sequence). The sequence was obtained from a human donor with active COVID-19. The donor label of this sample is uncertain. The chain carries TRBV5-4 and TRBJ1-1, with 8 bases that match TRBD1. Sequenced input: peripheral blood. CDR3 sequence reads: CASAGGIVNTEAFF. CDR3 in DNA: TGTGCCAGCGCAGGGGGCATTGTAAACACTGAAGCTTTCTTT.